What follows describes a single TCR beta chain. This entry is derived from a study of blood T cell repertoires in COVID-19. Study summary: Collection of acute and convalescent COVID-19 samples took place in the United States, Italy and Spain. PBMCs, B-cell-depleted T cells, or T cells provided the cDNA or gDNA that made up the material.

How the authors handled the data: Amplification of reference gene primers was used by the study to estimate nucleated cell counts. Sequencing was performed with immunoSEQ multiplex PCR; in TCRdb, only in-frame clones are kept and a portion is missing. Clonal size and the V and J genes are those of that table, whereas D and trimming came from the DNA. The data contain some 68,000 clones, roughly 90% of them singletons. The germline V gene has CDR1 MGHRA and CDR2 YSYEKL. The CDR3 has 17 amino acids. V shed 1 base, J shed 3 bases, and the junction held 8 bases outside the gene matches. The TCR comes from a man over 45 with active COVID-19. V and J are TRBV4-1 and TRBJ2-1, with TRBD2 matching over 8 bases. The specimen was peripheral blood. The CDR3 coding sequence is TGCGCCAGCAGCCAAGGGCCGGGGGGGTCTCTCTACAATGAGCAGTTCTTC. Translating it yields CASSQGPGGSLYNEQFF.